The clone carrying this T cell receptor (beta chain) was seen a handful of times. In the study's own analysis: Nucleated cell number was recorded as an estimate derived from reference gene primer amplification. TCRdb's table, derived via immunoSEQ multiplex PCR, lists solely in-frame clones and lacks some. V, J and clone size derive from that table, while D and trimming were established from the DNA sequence. The sample consists of about 220,000 clones, around 90% of them appearing once. The data stem from a study of blood T cell repertoires in COVID-19. CDR1 is SGHNT and CDR2 is YENEEA in the germline V gene. Trimming cost V 1 base and J 5 bases; bases outside gene matches: 7. The CDR3 consists of 15 residues.

This TCR was recovered from a woman in her forties or fifties with acute COVID-19. The sample comprised PBMCs or T cells enriched from blood (not recorded which). V usage is TRBV11-3 and J usage is TRBJ2-5; TRBD1 matches 7 bases. The CDR3 region is CASSLGHRGQETQYF. The CDR3 coding sequence is TGTGCCAGCAGCTTAGGACACAGGGGCCAGGAGACCCAGTACTTC.